A single T cell receptor (beta chain) is shown here with its context. The antigen is unknown. Germline V gives CDR1 LNHDA, CDR2 SQIVND (reference sequence). This CDR3 spans 13 amino acids. Germline trimming cut 7 bases from V and 5 bases from J; bases unmatched to any gene: 6. These data are taken from a study of glioma-infiltrating T cells after dendritic cell vaccination. Study background: The vaccine used monocyte-derived dendritic cells pulsed overnight with autologous tumor lysate. Study-wide results and caveats: Patients with more pretreatment TILs had longer time to progression and survival.

The assay was immunoSEQ multiplex PCR, and TCRdb's table has in-frame clones only and misses some. The sample yields 75,000 to 100,000 clones, roughly 83% seen once. The sequence was obtained from a human donor with glioblastoma. V is TRBV19 and J is TRBJ1-1; 8 bases are a match to TRBD1. This specimen consisted of blood, obtained before dendritic cell vaccination. CDR3 in DNA: TGTGCCAGTACCAAACAGGGGGTTACTGAAGCTTTCTTT. This encodes CASTKQGVTEAFF.